A selection of T cell receptor beta chains follows, all from one sample in a study of shared T cell receptors in the human thymus. TCRdb's copy holds only in-frame clones and misses some; the assay was immunoSEQ multiplex PCR. The table lists 500,000 to 750,000 clones, around nine tenths of them singletons, with over 0.008% in the top ten. These data were also filed under a second study, of human thymus T cells.

The sample comprised thymocytes. These receptors were taken from a boy in the first two years of life with a congenital heart defect. The CDR3 runs from the conserved cysteine through the conserved F or W. The D gene is left open where the match is weak. Part of the rows lack a size; the others show once, few, many or a class for expanded clones.

d_call	clone_size	j_call	v_call	cdr3_aa	cdr3_nt
.	.	TRBJ2-6	TRBV19	CASSIGGAGANVLTF	TGTGCCAGTAGTATAGGGGGGGCTGGGGCCAACGTCCTGACTTTC
.	.	TRBJ1-5	TRBV5-1	CASSFSGDSNQPQHF	TGCGCCAGCAGCTTTTCAGGGGACAGCAATCAGCCCCAGCATTTT
TRBD2	.	TRBJ2-3	TRBV2	CASSDPRLAGGTDTQYF	TGTGCCAGCAGTGACCCCCGACTAGCGGGAGGCACAGATACGCAGTATTTT
TRBD1	few	TRBJ1-5	TRBV15	CATSRAGTGGNQPQHF	TGTGCCACCAGCAGAGCGGGGACAGGGGGCAATCAGCCCCAGCATTTT
TRBD2	.	TRBJ2-5	TRBV10-3	CAISVAGGQETQYF	TGTGCCATCAGTGTAGCGGGAGGCCAAGAGACCCAGTACTTC
.	.	TRBJ2-7	TRBV4-3	CASSQEAGSYEQYF	TGCGCCAGCAGCCAAGAGGCAGGGTCCTACGAGCAGTACTTC
.	.	TRBJ2-7	TRBV5-1	CASSFLGADEQYF	TGCGCCAGCAGCTTTTTGGGGGCCGACGAGCAGTACTTC
.	.	TRBJ1-1	TRBV25-1	CASSEYILGGNTEAFF	TGTGCCAGCAGTGAATATATTTTAGGGGGGAACACTGAAGCTTTCTTT
.	.	TRBJ2-3	TRBV15	CATSRDLKGTPFSTQYF	TGTGCCACCAGCAGAGATTTAAAAGGGACACCTTTTAGTACGCAGTATTTT
.	few	TRBJ1-1	TRBV19	CASTAGGAEAFF	TGTGCCAGTACCGCGGGGGGCGCTGAAGCTTTCTTT
.	once	TRBJ2-1	TRBV2	CASSDYSRVNEQFF	TGTGCCAGCAGTGATTACAGCCGAGTAAATGAGCAGTTCTTC
TRBD2	.	TRBJ2-3	TRBV10-3	CAISEARAGGTDTQYF	TGTGCCATCAGTGAGGCCCGGGCGGGGGGGACAGATACGCAGTATTTT
TRBD2	few	TRBJ2-6	TRBV4-1	CASSQDLGGRSGANVLTF	TGCGCCAGCAGCCAAGATCTCGGCGGGAGGTCTGGGGCCAACGTCCTGACTTTC
.	.	TRBJ1-5	TRBV27	CASSLSRCSNQPQHF	TGTGCCAGCAGTTTATCTCGTTGTAGCAATCAGCCCCAGCATTTT
TRBD1	.	TRBJ2-2	TRBV10-1	CASRGDRIFRDTGELFF	TGCGCCAGCAGAGGGGACAGGATTTTCCGGGACACCGGGGAGCTGTTTTTT
TRBD2	.	TRBJ2-1	TRBV19	CASSSSPGLKPLYNEQFF	TGTGCCAGTAGTTCCTCTCCGGGACTAAAACCCCTGTACAATGAGCAGTTCTTC
.	.	TRBJ2-1	TRBV7-2	CASSLVSGLNEQFF	TGTGCCAGCAGCTTAGTGTCGGGGTTAAATGAGCAGTTCTTC
TRBD1	.	TRBJ1-1	TRBV28	CASSQRTGGKNTEAFF	TGTGCCAGCAGTCAGAGGACAGGGGGGAAGAACACTGAAGCTTTCTTT
TRBD2	.	TRBJ2-3	TRBV4-3	CASSQERVAGFRTDTQYF	TGCGCCAGCAGCCAAGAAAGGGTAGCGGGTTTCCGCACAGATACGCAGTATTTT
.	.	TRBJ2-6	TRBV4-3	CASSQPAGYKGANVLTF	TGCGCCAGCAGCCAACCCGCGGGTTATAAGGGGGCCAACGTCCTGACTTTC
TRBD2	.	TRBJ2-3	TRBV5-1	CASSLTGTSPVSPQYF	TGCGCCAGCAGCTTGACCGGGACTAGCCCCGTAAGCCCGCAGTATTTT
TRBD1	.	TRBJ2-7	TRBV27	CASRAGTVSSYEQYF	TGTGCCAGCAGGGCCGGGACAGTTTCTTCCTACGAGCAGTACTTC
TRBD2	.	TRBJ2-5	TRBV14	CASTPSGIETQYF	TGTGCCAGCACCCCTAGCGGGATTGAGACCCAGTACTTC
TRBD1	.	TRBJ2-7	TRBV25-1	CASSDPLRDRGQYEQYF	TGTGCCAGCAGTGACCCTCTCCGGGACAGGGGGCAATACGAGCAGTACTTC
TRBD1	.	TRBJ1-5	TRBV6-6	CASSPATGSGNQPQHF	TGTGCCAGCAGTCCGGCGACAGGGTCTGGCAATCAGCCCCAGCATTTT
TRBD2	.	TRBJ2-3	TRBV11-3	CASSQSLAEPPKDTQYF	TGTGCCAGCAGCCAAAGCCTAGCGGAGCCGCCCAAAGATACGCAGTATTTT
.	once	TRBJ2-7	TRBV13	CASSHVGGSSYEQYF	TGTGCCAGCAGTCATGTAGGAGGGAGCTCCTACGAGCAGTACTTC
TRBD2	.	TRBJ2-1	TRBV5-4	CASSSHQRERGYNEQFF	TGTGCCAGCAGCTCTCACCAGCGGGAGCGGGGGTACAATGAGCAGTTCTTC
.	.	TRBJ2-4	TRBV6-6	CASSPRGNIQYF	TGTGCCAGCAGTCCCAGGGGAAACATTCAGTACTTC
.	.	TRBJ1-3	TRBV9	CASSVSDFGNTIYF	TGTGCCAGCAGCGTATCGGACTTTGGAAACACCATATATTTT
.	.	TRBJ2-5	TRBV28	CASSFQEGDQYF	TGTGCCAGCAGTTTTCAGGAAGGGGACCAGTACTTC
TRBD1	.	TRBJ2-7	TRBV4-3	CASSQEGSKTGNPYEQYF	TGCGCCAGCAGCCAAGAAGGATCTAAGACAGGGAACCCCTACGAGCAGTACTTC
.	.	TRBJ1-2	TRBV6-1	CASSEISGVYGYTF	TGTGCCAGCAGTGAAATTTCCGGGGTCTATGGCTACACCTTC
.	.	TRBJ1-1	TRBV4-1	CASSQGGGRNTEAFF	TGCGCCAGCAGCCAAGGGGGGGGTCGGAACACTGAAGCTTTCTTT
TRBD1	.	TRBJ1-2	TRBV11-2	CASSLLTGQGQYGYTF	TGTGCCAGCAGCTTACTAACGGGACAGGGACAATATGGCTACACCTTC
.	.	TRBJ2-1	TRBV5-4	CASSFSDNEQFF	TGTGCCAGCAGCTTTTCTGACAATGAGCAGTTCTTC
.	.	TRBJ1-3	TRBV6-4	CASSRSPRNTIYF	TGTGCCAGCAGTCGGAGTCCCAGAAACACCATATATTTT
TRBD2	once	TRBJ2-2	TRBV15	CATSPSRTSSPLGELFF	TGTGCCACCAGCCCCTCCCGGACTAGTTCCCCCCTCGGGGAGCTGTTTTTT
.	.	TRBJ2-1	TRBV7-8	CASSPDGIGPTNEQFF	TGTGCCAGCAGCCCAGACGGGATAGGTCCTACAAATGAGCAGTTCTTC
TRBD1	.	TRBJ1-5	TRBV28	CASSLCMQDRNNQPQHF	TGTGCCAGCAGTTTATGCATGCAGGACAGGAACAATCAGCCCCAGCATTTT
TRBD1	.	TRBJ1-5	TRBV30	CAWSKITGGGQPQHF	TGTGCCTGGAGTAAAATAACAGGGGGCGGACAGCCCCAGCATTTT
TRBD1	.	TRBJ1-1	TRBV2	CASSEGGQENTEAFF	TGTGCCAGCAGTGAAGGAGGACAGGAGAACACTGAAGCTTTCTTT
.	.	TRBJ1-2	TRBV19	CASKENYGYTF	TGTGCCAGCAAGGAGAACTATGGCTACACCTTC
TRBD1	.	TRBJ1-5	TRBV27	CASSLRQGINQPQHF	TGTGCCAGCAGTTTAAGACAGGGAATAAATCAGCCCCAGCATTTT
.	.	TRBJ2-5	TRBV29-1	CSVSRGGHQETQYF	TGCAGCGTTTCGAGGGGGGGACATCAAGAGACCCAGTACTTC
.	.	TRBJ1-2	TRBV30	CAWSTAGPGGYGYTF	TGTGCCTGGAGTACCGCAGGCCCCGGGGGCTATGGCTACACCTTC
.	.	TRBJ2-7	TRBV14	CASSWGGHEQYF	TGTGCCAGCAGCTGGGGGGGCCACGAGCAGTACTTC
TRBD1	.	TRBJ2-5	TRBV28	CASSPGQGRETQYF	TGTGCCAGCAGTCCCGGACAGGGGAGAGAGACCCAGTACTTC
TRBD2	few	TRBJ2-1	TRBV4-3	CASSQAKRGNNEQFF	TGCGCCAGCAGCCAAGCTAAGCGGGGTAACAATGAGCAGTTCTTC
.	.	TRBJ2-3	TRBV4-2	CASSPTQGPESGDTQYF	TGTGCCAGCAGCCCAACACAGGGACCCGAGAGTGGTGATACGCAGTATTTT
TRBD1	once	TRBJ2-7	TRBV11-2	CASSLVAGQGGPYEQYF	TGTGCCAGCAGCTTAGTCGCGGGACAGGGAGGCCCCTACGAGCAGTACTTC
.	.	TRBJ2-4	TRBV5-6	CASSLGQENIQYF	TGTGCCAGCAGCTTGGGGCAAGAAAACATTCAGTACTTC
TRBD1	.	TRBJ2-2	TRBV18	CASSPPGPSRQGTGELFF	TGTGCCAGCTCACCACCGGGCCCCTCCAGACAGGGCACCGGGGAGCTGTTTTTT
.	few	TRBJ1-3	TRBV19	CASSIQGGGESEGNTIYF	TGTGCCAGTAGTATTCAGGGCGGGGGGGAATCGGAGGGAAACACCATATATTTT
TRBD1	.	TRBJ2-1	TRBV7-9	CASRRDRVYNEQFF	TGTGCCAGCCGCCGGGACAGGGTGTACAATGAGCAGTTCTTC
.	.	TRBJ1-1	TRBV27	CASSLEGGIGKAFF	TGTGCCAGCAGTCTAGAGGGGGGGATAGGGAAAGCTTTCTTT
TRBD1	.	TRBJ2-3	TRBV6-5	CASSYSETGFTDTQYF	TGTGCCAGCAGTTACTCTGAGACAGGGTTCACAGATACGCAGTATTTT